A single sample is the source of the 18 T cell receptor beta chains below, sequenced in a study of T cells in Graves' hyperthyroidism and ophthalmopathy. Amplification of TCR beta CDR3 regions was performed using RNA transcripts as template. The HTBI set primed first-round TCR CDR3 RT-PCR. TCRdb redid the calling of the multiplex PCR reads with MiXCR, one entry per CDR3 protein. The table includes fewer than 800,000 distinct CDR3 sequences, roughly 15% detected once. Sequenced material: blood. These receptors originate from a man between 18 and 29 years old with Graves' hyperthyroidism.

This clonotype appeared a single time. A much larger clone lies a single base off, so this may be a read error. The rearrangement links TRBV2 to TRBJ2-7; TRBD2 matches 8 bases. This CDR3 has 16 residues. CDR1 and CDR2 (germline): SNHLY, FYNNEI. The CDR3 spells CASKLREASRSHEQYF. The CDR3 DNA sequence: TGTGCCAGCAAGTTGCGGGAGGCCTCCCGCTCCCACGAGCAGTACTTC.

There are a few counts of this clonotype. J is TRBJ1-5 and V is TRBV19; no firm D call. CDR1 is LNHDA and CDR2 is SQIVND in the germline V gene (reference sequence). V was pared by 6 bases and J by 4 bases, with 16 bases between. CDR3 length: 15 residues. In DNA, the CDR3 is TGTGCCAGTAGGTATTTCGGATATGAGAATCAGCCCCAGCATTTT. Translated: CASRYFGYENQPQHF.

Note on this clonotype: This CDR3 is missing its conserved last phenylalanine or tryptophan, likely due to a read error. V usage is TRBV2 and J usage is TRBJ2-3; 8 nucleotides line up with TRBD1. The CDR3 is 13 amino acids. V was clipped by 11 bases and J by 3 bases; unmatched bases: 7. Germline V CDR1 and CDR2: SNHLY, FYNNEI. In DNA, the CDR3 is TGTGCCGCAGCGGACAGGGTAACAGATACGCAGTATCTT. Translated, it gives CAAADRVTDTQYL.

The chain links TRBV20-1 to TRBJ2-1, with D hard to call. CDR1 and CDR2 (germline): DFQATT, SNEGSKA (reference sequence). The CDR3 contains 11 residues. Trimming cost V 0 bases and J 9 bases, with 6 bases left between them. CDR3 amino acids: CSARDSREQFF. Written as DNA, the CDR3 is TGCAGTGCTAGAGACAGTCGTGAGCAGTTCTTC.

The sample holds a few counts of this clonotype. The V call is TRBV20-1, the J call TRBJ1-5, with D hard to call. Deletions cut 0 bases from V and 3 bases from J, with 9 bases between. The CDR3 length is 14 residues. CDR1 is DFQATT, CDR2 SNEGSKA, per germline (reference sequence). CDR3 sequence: CSARDGGFNQPQHF. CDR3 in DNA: TGCAGTGCTAGAGATGGCGGATTCAATCAGCCCCAGCATTTT.

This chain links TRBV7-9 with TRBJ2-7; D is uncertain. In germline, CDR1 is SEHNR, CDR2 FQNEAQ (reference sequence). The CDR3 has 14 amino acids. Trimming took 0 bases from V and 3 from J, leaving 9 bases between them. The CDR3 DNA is TGTGCCAGCAGCTTAGCGCTAGAAAGCTACGAGCAGTACTTC. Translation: CASSLALESYEQYF.

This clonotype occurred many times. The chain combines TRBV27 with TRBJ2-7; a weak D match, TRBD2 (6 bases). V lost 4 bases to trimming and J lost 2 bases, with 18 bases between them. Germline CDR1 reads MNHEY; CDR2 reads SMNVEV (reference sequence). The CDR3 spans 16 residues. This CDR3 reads CASSSSSGAPPYEQYF. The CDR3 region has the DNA TGTGCCAGCAGTTCGAGTAGCGGAGCACCCCCCTACGAGCAGTACTTC.

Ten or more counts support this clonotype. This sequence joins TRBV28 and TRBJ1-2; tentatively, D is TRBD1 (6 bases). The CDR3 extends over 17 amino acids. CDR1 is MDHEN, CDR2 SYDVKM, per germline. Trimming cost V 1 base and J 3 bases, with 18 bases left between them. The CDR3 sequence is CASSLFTAGVEDYGYTF. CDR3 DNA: TGTGCCAGCAGTTTATTTACTGCAGGGGTAGAGGACTATGGCTACACCTTC.

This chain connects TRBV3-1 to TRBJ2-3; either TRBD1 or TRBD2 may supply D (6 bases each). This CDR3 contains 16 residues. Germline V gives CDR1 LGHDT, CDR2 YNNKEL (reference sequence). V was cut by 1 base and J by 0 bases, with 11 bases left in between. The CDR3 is CASSQGRGRSTDTQYF. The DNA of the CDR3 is TGTGCCAGCAGCCAAGGCCGGGGGCGAAGCACAGATACGCAGTATTTT.

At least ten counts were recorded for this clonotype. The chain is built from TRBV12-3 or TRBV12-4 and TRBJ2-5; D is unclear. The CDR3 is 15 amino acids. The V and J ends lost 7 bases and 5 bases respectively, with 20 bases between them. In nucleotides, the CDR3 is TGTGCCAGCACCCGGTGGGAAATCCCCCACGAGACCCAGTACTTC. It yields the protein CASTRWEIPHETQYF.

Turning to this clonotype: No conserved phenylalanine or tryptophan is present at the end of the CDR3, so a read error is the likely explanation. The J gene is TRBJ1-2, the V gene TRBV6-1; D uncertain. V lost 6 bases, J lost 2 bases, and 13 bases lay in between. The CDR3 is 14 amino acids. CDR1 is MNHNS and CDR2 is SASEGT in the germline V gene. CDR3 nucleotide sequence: TGTGCCAGCAGCCTAGGACCGGCGAACTATGGCTACACCCTC. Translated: CASSLGPANYGYTL.

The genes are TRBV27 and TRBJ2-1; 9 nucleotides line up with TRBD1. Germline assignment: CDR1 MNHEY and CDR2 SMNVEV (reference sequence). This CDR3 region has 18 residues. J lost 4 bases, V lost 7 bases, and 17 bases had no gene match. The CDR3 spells CASTVLPGQGAGYNEQFF. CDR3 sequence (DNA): TGTGCCAGCACCGTACTCCCGGGACAGGGAGCGGGGTACAATGAGCAGTTCTTC.

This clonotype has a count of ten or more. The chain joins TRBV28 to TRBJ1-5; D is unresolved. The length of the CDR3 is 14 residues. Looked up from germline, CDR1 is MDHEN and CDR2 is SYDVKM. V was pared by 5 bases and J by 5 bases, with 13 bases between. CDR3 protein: CASSPTGPDQPQHF. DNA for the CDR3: TGTGCCAGCAGTCCCACCGGTCCGGATCAGCCCCAGCATTTT. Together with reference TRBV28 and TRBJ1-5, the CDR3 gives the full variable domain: DVKVTQSSRYLVKRTGEKVFLECVQDMDHENMFWYRQDPGLGLRLIYFSYDVKMKEKGDIPEGYSVSREKKERFSLILESASTNQTSMYLCASSPTGPDQPQHFGDGTRLSIL.

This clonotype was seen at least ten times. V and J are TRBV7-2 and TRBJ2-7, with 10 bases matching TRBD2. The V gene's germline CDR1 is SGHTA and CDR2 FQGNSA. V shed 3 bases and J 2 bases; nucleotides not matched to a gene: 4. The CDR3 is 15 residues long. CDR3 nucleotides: TGTGCCAGCAGCTTCCTAGCGGGGGATACCTACGAGCAGTACTTC. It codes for CASSFLAGDTYEQYF.

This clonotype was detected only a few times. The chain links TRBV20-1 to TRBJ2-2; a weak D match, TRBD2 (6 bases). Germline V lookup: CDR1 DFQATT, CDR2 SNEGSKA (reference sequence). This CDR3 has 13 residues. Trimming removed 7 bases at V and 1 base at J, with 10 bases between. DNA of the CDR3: TGCAGTGTTCAGCGGGTGAACACCGGGGAGCTGTTTTTT. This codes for CSVQRVNTGELFF.

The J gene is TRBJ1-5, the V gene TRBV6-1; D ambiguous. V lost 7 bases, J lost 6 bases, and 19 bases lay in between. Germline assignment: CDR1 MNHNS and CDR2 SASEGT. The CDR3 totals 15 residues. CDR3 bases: TGTGCCAGCACCCGGGGTCCAACATCCCCTCAGCCCCAGCATTTT. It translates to CASTRGPTSPQPQHF.

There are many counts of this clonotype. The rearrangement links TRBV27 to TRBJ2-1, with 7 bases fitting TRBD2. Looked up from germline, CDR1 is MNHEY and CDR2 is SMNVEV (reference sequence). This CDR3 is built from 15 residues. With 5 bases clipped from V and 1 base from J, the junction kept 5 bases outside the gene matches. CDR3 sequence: CASSQLALSYNEQFF. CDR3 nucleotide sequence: TGTGCCAGCAGTCAACTAGCGCTTTCCTACAATGAGCAGTTCTTC.

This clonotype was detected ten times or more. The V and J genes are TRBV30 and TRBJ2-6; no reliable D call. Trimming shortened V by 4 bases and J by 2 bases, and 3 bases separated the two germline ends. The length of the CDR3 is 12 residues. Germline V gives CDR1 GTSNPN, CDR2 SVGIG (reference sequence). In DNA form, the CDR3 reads TGTGCCTGGAATCCTGGGGCCAACGTCCTGACTTTC. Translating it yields CAWNPGANVLTF.